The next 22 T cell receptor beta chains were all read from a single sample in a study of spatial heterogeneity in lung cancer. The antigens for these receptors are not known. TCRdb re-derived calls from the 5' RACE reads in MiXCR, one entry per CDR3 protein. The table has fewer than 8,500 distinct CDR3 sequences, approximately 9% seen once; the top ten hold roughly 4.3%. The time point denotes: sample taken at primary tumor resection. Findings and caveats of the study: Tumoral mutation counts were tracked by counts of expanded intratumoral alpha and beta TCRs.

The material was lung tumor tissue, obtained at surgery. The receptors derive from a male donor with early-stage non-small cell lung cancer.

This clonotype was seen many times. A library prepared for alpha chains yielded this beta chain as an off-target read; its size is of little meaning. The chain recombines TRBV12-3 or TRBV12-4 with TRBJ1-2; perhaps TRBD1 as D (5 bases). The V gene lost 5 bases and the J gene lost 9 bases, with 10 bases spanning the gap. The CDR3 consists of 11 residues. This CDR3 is CASSPQGSYTF. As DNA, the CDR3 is TGTGCCAGCAGTCCTCAGGGAAGCTACACCTTC.

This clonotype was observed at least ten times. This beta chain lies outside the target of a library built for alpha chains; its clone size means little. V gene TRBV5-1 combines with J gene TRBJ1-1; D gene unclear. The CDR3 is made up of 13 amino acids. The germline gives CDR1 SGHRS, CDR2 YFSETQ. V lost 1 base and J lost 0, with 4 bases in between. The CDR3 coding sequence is TGCGCCAGCAGCTTGACTCTGAACACTGAAGCTTTCTTT. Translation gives CASSLTLNTEAFF.

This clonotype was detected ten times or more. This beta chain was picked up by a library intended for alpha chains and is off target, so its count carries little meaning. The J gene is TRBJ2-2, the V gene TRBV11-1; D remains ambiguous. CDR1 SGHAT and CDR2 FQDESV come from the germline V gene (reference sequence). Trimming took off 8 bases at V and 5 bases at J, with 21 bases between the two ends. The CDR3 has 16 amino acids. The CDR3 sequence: CASSLRLGRATGELFF. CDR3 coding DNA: TGTGCCAGCTCCCTCCGATTGGGAAGGGCGACCGGGGAGCTGTTTTTT.

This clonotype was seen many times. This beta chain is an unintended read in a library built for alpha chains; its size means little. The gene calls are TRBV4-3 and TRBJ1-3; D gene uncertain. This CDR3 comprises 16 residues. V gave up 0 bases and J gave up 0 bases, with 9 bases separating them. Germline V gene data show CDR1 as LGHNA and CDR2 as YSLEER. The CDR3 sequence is CASSQDQISSGNTIYF. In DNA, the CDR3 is TGCGCCAGCAGCCAAGATCAAATTAGCTCTGGAAACACCATATATTTT.

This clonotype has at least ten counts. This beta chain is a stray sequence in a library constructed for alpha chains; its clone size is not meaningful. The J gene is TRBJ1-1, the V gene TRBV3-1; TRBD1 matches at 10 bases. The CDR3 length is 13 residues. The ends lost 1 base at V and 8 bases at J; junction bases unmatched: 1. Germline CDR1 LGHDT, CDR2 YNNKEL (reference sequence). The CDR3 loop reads CASSQVGQGEAFF. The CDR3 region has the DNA TGTGCCAGCAGCCAAGTGGGACAGGGGGAAGCTTTCTTT.

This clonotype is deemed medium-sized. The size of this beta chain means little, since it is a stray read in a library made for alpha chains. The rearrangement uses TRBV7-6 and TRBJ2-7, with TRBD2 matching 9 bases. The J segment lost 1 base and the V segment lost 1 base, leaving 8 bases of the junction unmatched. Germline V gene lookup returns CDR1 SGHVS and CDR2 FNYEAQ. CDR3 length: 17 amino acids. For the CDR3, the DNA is TGTGCCAGCAGCTTAGTCGTAGCGGGAGCGAATTCCTACGAGCAGTACTTC. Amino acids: CASSLVVAGANSYEQYF.

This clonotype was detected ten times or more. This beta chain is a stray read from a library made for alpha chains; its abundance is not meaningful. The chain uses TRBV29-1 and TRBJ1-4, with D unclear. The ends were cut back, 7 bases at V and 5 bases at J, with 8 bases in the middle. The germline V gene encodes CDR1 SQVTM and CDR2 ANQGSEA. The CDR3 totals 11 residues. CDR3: CSGWTNEKLFF. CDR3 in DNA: TGCAGCGGGTGGACGAATGAAAAACTGTTTTTT.

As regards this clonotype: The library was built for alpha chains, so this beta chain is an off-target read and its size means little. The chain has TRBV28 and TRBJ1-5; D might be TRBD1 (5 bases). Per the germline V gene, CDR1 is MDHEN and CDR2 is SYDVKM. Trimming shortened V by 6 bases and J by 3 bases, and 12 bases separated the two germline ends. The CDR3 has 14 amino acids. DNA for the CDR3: TGTGCCAGCAGGCCATCGGACAACAATCAGCCCCAGCATTTT. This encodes CASRPSDNNQPQHF.

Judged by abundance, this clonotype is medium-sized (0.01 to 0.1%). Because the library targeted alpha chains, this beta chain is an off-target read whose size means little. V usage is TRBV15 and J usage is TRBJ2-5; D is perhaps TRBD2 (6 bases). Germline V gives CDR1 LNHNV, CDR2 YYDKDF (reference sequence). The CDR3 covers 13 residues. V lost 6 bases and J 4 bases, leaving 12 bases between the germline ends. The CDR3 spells CATSPQGGETQYF. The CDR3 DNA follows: TGTGCCACCAGTCCGCAGGGAGGAGAGACCCAGTACTTC.

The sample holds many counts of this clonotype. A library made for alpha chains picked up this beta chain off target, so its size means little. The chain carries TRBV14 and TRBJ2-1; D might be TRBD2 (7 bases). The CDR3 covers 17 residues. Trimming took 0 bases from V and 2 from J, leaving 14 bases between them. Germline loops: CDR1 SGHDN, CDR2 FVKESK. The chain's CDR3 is CASSQEYRGAAYNEQFF. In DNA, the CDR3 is TGTGCCAGCAGCCAAGAATATCGGGGGGCCGCCTACAATGAGCAGTTCTTC.

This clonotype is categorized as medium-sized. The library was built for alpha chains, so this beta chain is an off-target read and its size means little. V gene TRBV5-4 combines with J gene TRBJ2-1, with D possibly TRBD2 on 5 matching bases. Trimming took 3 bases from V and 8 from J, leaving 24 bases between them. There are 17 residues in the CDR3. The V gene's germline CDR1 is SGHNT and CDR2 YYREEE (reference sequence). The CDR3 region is CASSYDLSGSSTYEQFF. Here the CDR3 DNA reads TGTGCCAGCAGCTATGATCTCTCGGGGTCTAGTACTTATGAGCAGTTCTTC.

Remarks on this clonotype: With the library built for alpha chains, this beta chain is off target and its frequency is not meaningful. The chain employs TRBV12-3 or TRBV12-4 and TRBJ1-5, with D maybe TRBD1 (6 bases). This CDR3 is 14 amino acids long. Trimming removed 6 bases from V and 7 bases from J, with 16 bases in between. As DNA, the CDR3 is TGTGCCAGCAGCAAAGAGGGGGGCAGGCAGCCCCAGCATTTT. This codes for CASSKEGGRQPQHF.

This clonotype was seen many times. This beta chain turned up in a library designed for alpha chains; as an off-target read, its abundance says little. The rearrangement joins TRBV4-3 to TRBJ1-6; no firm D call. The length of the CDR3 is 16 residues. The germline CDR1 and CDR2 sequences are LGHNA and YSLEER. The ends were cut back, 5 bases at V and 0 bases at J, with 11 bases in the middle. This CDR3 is CASSGGRHSYNSPLHF. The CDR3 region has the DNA TGCGCCAGCAGCGGAGGACGCCACTCCTATAATTCACCCCTCCACTTT.

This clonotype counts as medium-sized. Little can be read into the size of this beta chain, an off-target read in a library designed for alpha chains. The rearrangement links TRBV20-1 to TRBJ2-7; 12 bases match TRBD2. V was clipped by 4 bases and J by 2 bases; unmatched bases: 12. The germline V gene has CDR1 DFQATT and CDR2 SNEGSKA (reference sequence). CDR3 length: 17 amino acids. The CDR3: CSATRTSGMGLAYEQYF. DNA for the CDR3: TGCAGTGCTACCCGGACTAGCGGGATGGGGCTAGCCTACGAGCAGTACTTC.

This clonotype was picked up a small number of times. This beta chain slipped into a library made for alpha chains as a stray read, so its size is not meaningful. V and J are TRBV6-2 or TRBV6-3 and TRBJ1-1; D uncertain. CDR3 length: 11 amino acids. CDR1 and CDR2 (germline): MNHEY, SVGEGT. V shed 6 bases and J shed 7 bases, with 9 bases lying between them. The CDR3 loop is CASRQEGEAFF. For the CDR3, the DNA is TGTGCCAGCAGGCAAGAGGGTGAAGCTTTCTTT.

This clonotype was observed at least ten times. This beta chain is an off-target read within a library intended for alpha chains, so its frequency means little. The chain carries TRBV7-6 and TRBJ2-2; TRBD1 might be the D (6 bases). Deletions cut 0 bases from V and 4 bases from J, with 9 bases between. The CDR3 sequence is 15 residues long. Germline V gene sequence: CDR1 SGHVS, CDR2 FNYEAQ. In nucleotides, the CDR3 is TGTGCCAGCAGCTTAGCGCAGGGGTTCACCGGGGAGCTGTTTTTT. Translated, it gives CASSLAQGFTGELFF.

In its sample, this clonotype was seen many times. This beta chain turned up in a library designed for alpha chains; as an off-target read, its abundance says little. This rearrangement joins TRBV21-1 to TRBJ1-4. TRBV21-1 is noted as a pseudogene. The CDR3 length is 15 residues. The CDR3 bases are TGTGCCAGCAACGAGTCCGGAGGTCGGTGTGAAAAACTGTTTTTT. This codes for CASNESGGRCEKLFF.

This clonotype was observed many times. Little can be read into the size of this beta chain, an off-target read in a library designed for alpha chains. The CDR3 spells CASSQEQGGGTEAFF. CDR3 coding DNA: TGTGCCAGCTCACAAGAACAGGGGGGAGGCACTGAAGCTTTCTTT. This chain joins TRBV18 and TRBJ1-1; 8 bases are a match to TRBD1. Germline V gene sequence: CDR1 KGHSH, CDR2 LQKENI. Germline trimming cut 4 bases from V and 4 bases from J; bases unmatched to any gene: 8. The CDR3 sequence is 15 residues long.

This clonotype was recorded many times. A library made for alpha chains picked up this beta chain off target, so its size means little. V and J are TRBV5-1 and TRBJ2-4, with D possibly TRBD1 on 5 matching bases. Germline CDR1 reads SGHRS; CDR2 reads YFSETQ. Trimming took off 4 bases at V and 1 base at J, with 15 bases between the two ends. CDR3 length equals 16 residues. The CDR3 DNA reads TGCGCCAGCAGCCTTCTGTGGGCAGGGGCCAAAAACATTCAGTACTTC. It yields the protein CASSLLWAGAKNIQYF.

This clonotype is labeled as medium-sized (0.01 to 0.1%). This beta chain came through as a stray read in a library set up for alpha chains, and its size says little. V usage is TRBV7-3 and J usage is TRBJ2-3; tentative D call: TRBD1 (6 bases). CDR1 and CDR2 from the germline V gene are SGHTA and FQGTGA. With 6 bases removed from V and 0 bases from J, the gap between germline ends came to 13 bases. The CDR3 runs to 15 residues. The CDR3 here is CASSQGGFSTDTQYF. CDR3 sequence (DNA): TGTGCCAGCAGTCAAGGGGGATTTAGCACAGATACGCAGTATTTT.

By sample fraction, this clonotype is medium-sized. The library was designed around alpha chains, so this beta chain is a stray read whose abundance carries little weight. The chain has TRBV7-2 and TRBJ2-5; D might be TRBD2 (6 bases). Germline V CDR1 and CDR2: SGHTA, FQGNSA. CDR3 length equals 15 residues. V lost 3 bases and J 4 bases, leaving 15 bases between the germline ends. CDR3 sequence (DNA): TGTGCCAGCAGCTTCCAAGCGGGCCCGGGAGAGACCCAGTACTTC. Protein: CASSFQAGPGETQYF.

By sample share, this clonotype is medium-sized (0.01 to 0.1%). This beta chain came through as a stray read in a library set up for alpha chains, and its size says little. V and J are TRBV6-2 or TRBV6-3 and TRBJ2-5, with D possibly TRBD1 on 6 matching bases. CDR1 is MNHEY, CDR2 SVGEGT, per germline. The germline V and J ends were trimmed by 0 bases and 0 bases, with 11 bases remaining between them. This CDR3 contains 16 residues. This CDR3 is CASSYSTGWNQETQYF. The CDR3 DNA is TGTGCCAGCAGTTACTCAACAGGGTGGAACCAAGAGACCCAGTACTTC.